Given below is one T cell receptor beta chain in context. Its antigen is still unknown. No clone much larger than this one lies a single base away; base qualities are absent. TCR CDR3 regions were amplified from genomic DNA by multiplex PCR using the deep immunoSEQ assay. Genomic DNA extracted from each cell subset was distributed evenly over all wells of several immunoSEQ 96-well plates, and each plate served as one replicate. For sorted subsets, around 200 ng genomic DNA, equal to tens of thousands of T cell genomes, was loaded into each replicate PCR. Purified libraries were measured with a Qubit 3.0 fluorometer, size-checked on a Bioanalyzer 2100, and measured again with the KAPA Library Quantification kit. Every immunoSEQ 96-well plate was sequenced on a dedicated single-read 150-cycle Illumina NextSeq 550 flow cell. Processing in the source paper ran as follows. Because the immunoSEQ output held only junctional sequences and lacked quality scores, the filtering could not match the filtering applied to full-length reads. To assign V/J genes and CDR3, sequences were annotated using PyIR, a Python wrapper for IgBLAST v1.9, with IMGT germline references. Any read was removed if the V/J assignment was weak (E-value above 1e-6), the CDR3 was missing, or the read contained stop codons, out-of-frame junctions, or ambiguous translated residues. A V3J clonotype was defined by an identical inferred V gene, J gene, and CDR3 amino acid sequence. The percentage overlap between two repertoires was calculated by dividing the number of shared unique clonotypes by the size of the smaller repertoire. Three approaches were used to assess repertoire richness: RTK rarefaction, the Chao1 estimator, and Recon v2.1 estimates of unobserved clonotypes. Generation probabilities for all TCRbeta clonotypes obtained by the gDNA method from a handful of donors were computed using OLGA. As stored in TCRdb, this immuneACCESS dataset retains in-frame rearrangements with V and J assigned. A fraction of the clones does not appear; measured against another copy, unresolved V genes explain less than half of the discrepancy, and the remainder lacks a known reason. That table is the source of V, J and clone size, and D and trimming were worked out from the DNA. The sample contains fewer than 1.6 million clones, about 98.5% of them found a single time. The ten largest account for 0.36% of the sample.

Donors were healthy HIV-negative adults with no recently reported acute infections or vaccinations. Only Caucasian adults living in Nashville, Tennessee, USA were represented among the donors. CD4+ T cells were enriched by magnetic negative selection; naive cells were then positively selected on CD45RA, and the negative fraction formed the memory subset. Blood was obtained by leukapheresis, after which PBMCs were separated by Ficoll-Histopaque density gradient centrifugation and cryopreserved in liquid nitrogen vapor phase. Analytical flow cytometry was used to check the purity and quantity of each magnetically sorted T cell population. Genomic DNA was isolated from each sorted fraction and quantified by UV absorbance on a Nanodrop 2000c. From a lookup of the germline V gene (reference sequence), CDR1 and CDR2 are LNHDA and SQIVND. Trimming leaves V shorter by 3 bases and J shorter by 8 bases, with the junction holding 11 bases beyond the gene matches. Counted from cysteine to phenylalanine, this CDR3 has 16 amino acids. Only the CDR3 region is kept as DNA, spanning 48 bases read in frame from base 1.

The data were taken from a study of shared clonotypes between healthy human individuals (dated by TCRdb to 2020 to 2022). Notes on the research overall: The cohort comprised two women and three men aged 18 to 49 years. Per donor, three plates each were used for CD4 naive and CD4 memory, two for CD8 naive, and one for CD8 memory. Blood TCR repertoires of about five healthy adults were deeply sequenced to estimate repertoire size and the extent of clonotype sharing between individuals. To increase sequencing depth and limit assay-specific biases, different laboratories used diverse techniques to prepare libraries and sequence TCR repertoires. Each donor's leukapheresis produced roughly between about 0.9 and 9.5 billion PBMCs. Summary of the overall study and its limitations: Compared with non-shared clonotypes, clonotypes shared by all four sorted-subset donors had higher generation probabilities. Sharing across a few donors was observed for about 4.8% of naive CD4, 3% to 3.5% of naive CD8, over 2% of memory CD4, and 0.4% of memory CD8 clonotypes. Even with the large sequencing depth, rarefaction of the sorted-subset datasets indicated that sequencing was incomplete. Pairwise subsampling led to the expectation that sequencing depth would affect the degree of clonotype sharing among donors. Sampling was restricted to blood, and TCR repertoires in tissue are likely to differ from TCR repertoires in blood. Because the study included a small number of donors, the genetic and exposure-history diversity represented was limited. Larger estimated clonotype richness was generally found for naive subsets than for memory subsets.

The chain is encoded by TRBV19 joined to TRBJ1-4, and 8 junction bases match TRBD1. The receptor's source is a man aged 25-40 years in good health. Sequenced sample: naive CD4+ T cells sorted from blood. The sample's cell subset or site label is to be understood as: CD45RA+ positively selected. The encoded CDR3 is CASSIFGTGDLEKLFF. Here is the DNA: TGTGCCAGTAGTATTTTCGGGACAGGCGATTTAGAAAAACTGTTTTTT.